The 8 T cell receptor beta chains below all came from one sample that was sequenced in a study of blood T cells in healthy people across ages. Combining a sample-barcoded 5' primer with a J-beta primer mix, a second PCR ran for about 7 to 11 cycles. TCRdb reprocessed the 5' RACE reads with MiXCR, giving one entry per CDR3 protein. Among 800,000 to 950,000 distinct CDR3 sequences listed, around 29% were seen once. These same records also appear under a second study, on T cells of mothers and their children.

Source material: blood. These receptors originate from a woman aged 40-49 years in good health.

In this sample, this clonotype turned up many times. The chain has TRBV4-1 and TRBJ1-4, with 7 bases fitting TRBD1. The germline V gene has CDR1 MGHRA and CDR2 YSYEKL. Germline trimming cut 4 bases from V and 2 bases from J; bases unmatched to any gene: 13. The CDR3 length is 18 residues. The CDR3 coding sequence is TGCGCCAGCAGCCCCCGCGAGGGGGCGGCGGCGACTAATGAAAAACTGTTTTTT. Amino acids: CASSPREGAAATNEKLFF.

A note on this clonotype: A much larger clonotype is one base distant, so this may be a read error. The missing conserved phenylalanine or tryptophan at the end of this CDR3 makes a read error likely. V usage is TRBV25-1 and J usage is TRBJ2-5; D is undetermined. Looked up from germline, CDR1 is MGHDK and CDR2 is SYGVNS. The CDR3 contains 13 residues. Between the trimmed V and J ends, which lost 2 bases and 2 bases, there was a span of 6 bases. The CDR3, as DNA: TGTGCCAGCAGTGAAATAGGTCAAGAGACCCAGTACTCC. Translation gives CASSEIGQETQYS.

This rearrangement joins TRBV5-1 to TRBJ2-7; TRBD1 aligns across 7 bases. V lost 5 bases, J lost 5 bases, and 10 bases stayed unmatched. The CDR3 length is 14 residues. The germline gives CDR1 SGHRS, CDR2 YFSETQ. CDR3 DNA: TGCGCCAGCAGACCCTCGACAGGGCCCCACGAGCAGTACTTC. Translation: CASRPSTGPHEQYF.

To note about this clonotype: This may come from a read error, since a much larger clone is one base off. The rearrangement links TRBV10-3 to TRBJ2-1; the D gene is possibly TRBD1 (5 bases). The germline CDR1 and CDR2 sequences are ENHRY and SYGVKD. V gave up 4 bases and J gave up 1 base, with 14 bases separating them. The CDR3 runs to 16 residues. Here the CDR3 DNA reads TGTGCCATCAGTGTGTCGACCAGGGCGTCCTACAATGAGCAGTTCTTC. It is translated as CAISVSTRASYNEQFF.

This clonotype was seen ten or more times. V usage is TRBV28 and J usage is TRBJ1-2, with TRBD1 matching over 10 bases. The CDR3 covers 13 residues. Per the germline V gene, CDR1 is MDHEN and CDR2 is SYDVKM. V was pared by 6 bases and J by 3 bases, with 1 base of the junction left unmatched. CDR3 sequence reads: CASRTGGDYGYTF. DNA for the CDR3: TGTGCCAGCAGGACAGGGGGCGACTATGGCTACACCTTC.

This clonotype was seen a handful of times. This chain links TRBV18 with TRBJ1-2; D uncertain. The CDR3 totals 14 residues. The V end lost 0 bases, the J end lost 6 bases, and 11 bases lay between the germline ends. Germline CDR1 KGHSH, CDR2 LQKENI. The CDR3 is CASSPPEYVDGYTF. The CDR3 DNA sequence: TGTGCCAGCTCACCACCGGAGTATGTGGATGGCTACACCTTC.

The CDR3: CSAKRPTYTDTQYF. In DNA, the CDR3 is TGCAGTGCTAAGAGGCCTACCTACACAGATACGCAGTATTTT. The chain employs TRBV20-1 and TRBJ2-3; no reliable D call. Deletions cut 4 bases from V and 2 bases from J, with 13 bases between. This CDR3 region has 14 residues. The germline CDR1 and CDR2 sequences are DFQATT and SNEGSKA (reference sequence).

In this sample, this clonotype turned up many times. The gene calls are TRBV5-1 and TRBJ1-2; possible D gene TRBD1, 5 bases. CDR3 length: 15 amino acids. Trimming removed 2 bases from V and 1 base from J, with 12 bases in between. Germline values: CDR1 SGHRS, CDR2 YFSETQ. The CDR3 region is CASSLGDADNYGYTF. Written as DNA, the CDR3 is TGCGCCAGCAGCTTAGGGGACGCAGATAACTATGGCTACACCTTC.